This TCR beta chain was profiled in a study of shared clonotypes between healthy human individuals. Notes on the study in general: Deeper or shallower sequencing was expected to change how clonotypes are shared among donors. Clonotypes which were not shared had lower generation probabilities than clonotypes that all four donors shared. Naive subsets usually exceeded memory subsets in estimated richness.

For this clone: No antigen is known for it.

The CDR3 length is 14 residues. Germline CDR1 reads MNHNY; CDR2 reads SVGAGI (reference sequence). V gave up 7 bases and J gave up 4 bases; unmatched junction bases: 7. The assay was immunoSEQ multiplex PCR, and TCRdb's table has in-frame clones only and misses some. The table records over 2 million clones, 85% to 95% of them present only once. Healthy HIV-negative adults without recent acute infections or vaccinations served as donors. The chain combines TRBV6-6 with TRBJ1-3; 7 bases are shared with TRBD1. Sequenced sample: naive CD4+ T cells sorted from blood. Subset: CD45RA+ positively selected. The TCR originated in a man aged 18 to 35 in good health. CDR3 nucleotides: TGTGCCAGCAATTTACAGGGGCCCGGAAACACCATATATTTT. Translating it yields CASNLQGPGNTIYF.